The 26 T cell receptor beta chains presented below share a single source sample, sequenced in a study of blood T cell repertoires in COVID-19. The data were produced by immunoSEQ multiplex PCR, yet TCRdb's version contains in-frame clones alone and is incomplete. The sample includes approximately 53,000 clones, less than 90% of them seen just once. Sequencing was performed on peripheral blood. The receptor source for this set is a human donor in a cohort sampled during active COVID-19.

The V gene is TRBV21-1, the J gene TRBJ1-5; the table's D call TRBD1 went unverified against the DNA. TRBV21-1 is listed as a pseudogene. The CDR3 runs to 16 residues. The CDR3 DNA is TGTGCCAGCAGCAAACCAGCAGGGGGTCGGAATCAGCCCCAGCATTTT. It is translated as CASSKPAGGRNQPQHF.

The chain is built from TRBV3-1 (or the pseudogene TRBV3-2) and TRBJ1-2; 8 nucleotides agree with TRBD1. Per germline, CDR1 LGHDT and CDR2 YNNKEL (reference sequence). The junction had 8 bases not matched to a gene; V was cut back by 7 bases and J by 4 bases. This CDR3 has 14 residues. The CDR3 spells CASTQDRAFYGYTF. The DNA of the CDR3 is TGTGCCAGCACCCAGGACAGGGCCTTCTATGGCTACACCTTC.

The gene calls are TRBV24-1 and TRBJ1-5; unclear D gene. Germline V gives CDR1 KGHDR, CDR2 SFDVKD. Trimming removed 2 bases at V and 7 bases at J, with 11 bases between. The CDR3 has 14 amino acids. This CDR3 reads CATSDSKERQPQHF. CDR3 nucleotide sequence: TGTGCCACCAGTGATTCAAAAGAGCGACAGCCCCAGCATTTT.

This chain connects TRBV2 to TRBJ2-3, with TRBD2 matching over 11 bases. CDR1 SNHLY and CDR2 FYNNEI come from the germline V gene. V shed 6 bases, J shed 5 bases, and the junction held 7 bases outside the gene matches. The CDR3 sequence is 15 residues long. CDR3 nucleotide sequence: TGTGCCAGCAGCATAACTAGCGGGAGTAAAGATACGCAGTATTTT. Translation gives CASSITSGSKDTQYF.

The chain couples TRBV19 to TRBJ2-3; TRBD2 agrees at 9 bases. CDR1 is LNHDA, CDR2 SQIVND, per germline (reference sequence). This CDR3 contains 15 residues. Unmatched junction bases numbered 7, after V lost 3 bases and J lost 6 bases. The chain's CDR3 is CASSISSGNTDTQYF. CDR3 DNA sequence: TGTGCCAGTAGTATCTCTAGCGGGAATACCGATACGCAGTATTTT.

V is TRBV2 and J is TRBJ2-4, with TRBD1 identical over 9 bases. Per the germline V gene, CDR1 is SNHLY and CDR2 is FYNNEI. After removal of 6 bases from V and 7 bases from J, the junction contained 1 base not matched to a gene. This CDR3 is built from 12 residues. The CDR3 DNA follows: TGTGCCAGCAGCGGACAGGGGAACATTCAGTACTTC. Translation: CASSGQGNIQYF.

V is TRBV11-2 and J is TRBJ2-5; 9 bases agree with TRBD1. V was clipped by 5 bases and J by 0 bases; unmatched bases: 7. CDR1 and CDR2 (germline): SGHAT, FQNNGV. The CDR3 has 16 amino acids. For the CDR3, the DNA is TGTGCCAGCAGCCGAGGGACAGGGTCCGACCAAGAGACCCAGTACTTC. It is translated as CASSRGTGSDQETQYF.

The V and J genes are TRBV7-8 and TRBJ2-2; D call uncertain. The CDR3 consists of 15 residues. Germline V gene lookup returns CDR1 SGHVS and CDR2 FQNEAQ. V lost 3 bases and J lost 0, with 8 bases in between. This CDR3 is CASSFAISNTGELFF. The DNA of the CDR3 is TGTGCCAGCAGCTTCGCGATTTCGAACACCGGGGAGCTGTTTTTT.

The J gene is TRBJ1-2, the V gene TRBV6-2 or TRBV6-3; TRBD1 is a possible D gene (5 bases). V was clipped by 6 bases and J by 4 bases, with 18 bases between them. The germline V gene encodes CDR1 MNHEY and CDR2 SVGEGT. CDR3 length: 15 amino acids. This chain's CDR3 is CASSRSLTGSYGYTF. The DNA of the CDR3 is TGTGCCAGCAGCCGAAGCCTTACAGGTTCCTATGGCTACACCTTC.

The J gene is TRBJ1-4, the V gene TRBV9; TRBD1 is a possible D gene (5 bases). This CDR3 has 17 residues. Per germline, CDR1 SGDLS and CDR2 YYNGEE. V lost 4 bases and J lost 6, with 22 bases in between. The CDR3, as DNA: TGTGCCAGCAGCACTCAGGAGGGGAGGTATCCGGATGAAAAACTGTTTTTT. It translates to CASSTQEGRYPDEKLFF.

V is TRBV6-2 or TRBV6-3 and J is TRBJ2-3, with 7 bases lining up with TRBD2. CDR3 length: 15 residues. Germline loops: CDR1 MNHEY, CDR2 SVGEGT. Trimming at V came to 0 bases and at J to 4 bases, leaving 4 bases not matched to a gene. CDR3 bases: TGTGCCAGCAGTTACTCGTCCGGGAGGTCAGATACGCAGTATTTT. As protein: CASSYSSGRSDTQYF.

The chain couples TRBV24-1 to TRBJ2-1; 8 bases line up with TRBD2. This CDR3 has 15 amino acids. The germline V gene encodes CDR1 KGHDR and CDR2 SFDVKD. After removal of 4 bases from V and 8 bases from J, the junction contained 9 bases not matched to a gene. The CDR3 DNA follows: TGTGCCACCAGTGACCGTGGACTAGCTACGGATGAGCAGTTCTTC. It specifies CATSDRGLATDEQFF.

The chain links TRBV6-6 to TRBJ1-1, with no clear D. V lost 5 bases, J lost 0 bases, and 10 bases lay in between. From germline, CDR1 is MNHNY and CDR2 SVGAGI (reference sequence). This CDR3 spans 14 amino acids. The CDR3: CASSSYGLNTEAFF. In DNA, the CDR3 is TGTGCCAGCAGTAGCTACGGGTTGAACACTGAAGCTTTCTTT.

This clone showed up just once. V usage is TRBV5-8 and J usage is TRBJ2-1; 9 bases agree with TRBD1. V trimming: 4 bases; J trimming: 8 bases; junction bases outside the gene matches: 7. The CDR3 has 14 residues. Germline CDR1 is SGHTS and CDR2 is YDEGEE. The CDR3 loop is CASSPGQGYDEQFF. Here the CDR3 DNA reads TGTGCCAGCAGCCCGGGACAGGGTTACGATGAGCAGTTCTTC. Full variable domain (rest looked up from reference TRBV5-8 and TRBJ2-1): EAGVTQSPTHLIKTRGQQATLRCSPISGHTSVYWYQQALGLGLQFLLWYDEGEERNRGNFPPRFSGRQFPNYSSELNVNALELEDSALYLCASSPGQGYDEQFFGPGTRLTVL.

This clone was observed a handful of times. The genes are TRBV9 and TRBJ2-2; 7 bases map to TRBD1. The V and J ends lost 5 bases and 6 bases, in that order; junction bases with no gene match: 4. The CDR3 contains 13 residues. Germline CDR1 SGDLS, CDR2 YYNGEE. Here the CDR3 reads CASSDTGAGELFF. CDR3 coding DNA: TGTGCCAGCAGTGATACAGGGGCCGGGGAGCTGTTTTTT.

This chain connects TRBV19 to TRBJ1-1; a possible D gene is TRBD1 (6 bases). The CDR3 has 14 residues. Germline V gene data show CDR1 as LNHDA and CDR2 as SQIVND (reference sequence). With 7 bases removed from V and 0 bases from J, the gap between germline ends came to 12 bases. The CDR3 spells CASTIQGVNTEAFF. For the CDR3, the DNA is TGTGCCAGTACCATACAGGGAGTGAACACTGAAGCTTTCTTT.

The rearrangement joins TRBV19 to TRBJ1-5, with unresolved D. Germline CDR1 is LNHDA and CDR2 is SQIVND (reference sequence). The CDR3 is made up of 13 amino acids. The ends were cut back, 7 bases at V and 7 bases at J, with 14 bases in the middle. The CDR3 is CASTNGMRQPQHF. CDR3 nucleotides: TGTGCCAGTACAAACGGGATGAGGCAGCCCCAGCATTTT. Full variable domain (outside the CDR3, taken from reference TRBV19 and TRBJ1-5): DGGITQSPKYLFRKEGQNVTLSCEQNLNHDAMYWYRQDPGQGLRLIYYSQIVNDFQKGDIAEGYSVSREKKESFPLTVTSAQKNPTAFYLCASTNGMRQPQHFGDGTRLSIL.

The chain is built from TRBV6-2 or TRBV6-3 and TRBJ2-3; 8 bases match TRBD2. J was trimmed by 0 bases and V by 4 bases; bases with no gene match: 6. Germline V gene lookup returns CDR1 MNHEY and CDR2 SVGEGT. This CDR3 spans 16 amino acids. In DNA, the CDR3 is TGTGCCAGCAGTTCCCGGGGACTAGTGAGCACAGATACGCAGTATTTT. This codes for CASSSRGLVSTDTQYF.

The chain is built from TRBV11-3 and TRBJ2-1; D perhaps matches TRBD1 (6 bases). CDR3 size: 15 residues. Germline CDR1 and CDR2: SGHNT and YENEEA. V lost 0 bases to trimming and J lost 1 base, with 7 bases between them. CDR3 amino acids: CASSLDQGSYNEQFF. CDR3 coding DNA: TGTGCCAGCAGCTTAGATCAGGGGTCCTACAATGAGCAGTTCTTC.

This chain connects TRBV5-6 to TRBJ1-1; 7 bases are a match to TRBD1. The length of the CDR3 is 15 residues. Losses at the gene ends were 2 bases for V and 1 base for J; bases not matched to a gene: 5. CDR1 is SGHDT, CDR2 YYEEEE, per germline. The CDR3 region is CASSLQGPSNTEAFF. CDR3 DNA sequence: TGTGCCAGCAGCTTACAGGGGCCCTCGAACACTGAAGCTTTCTTT.

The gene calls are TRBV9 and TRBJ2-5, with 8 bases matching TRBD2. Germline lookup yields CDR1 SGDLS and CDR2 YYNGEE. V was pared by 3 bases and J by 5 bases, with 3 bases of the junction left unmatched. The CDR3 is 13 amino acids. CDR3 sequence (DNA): TGTGCCAGCAGCGGCGGGGGGCGGGAGACCCAGTACTTC. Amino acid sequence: CASSGGGRETQYF.

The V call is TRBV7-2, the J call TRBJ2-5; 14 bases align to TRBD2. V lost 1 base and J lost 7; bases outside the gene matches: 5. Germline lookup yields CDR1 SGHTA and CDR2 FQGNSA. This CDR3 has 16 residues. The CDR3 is CASSLDLGLAGGTQYF. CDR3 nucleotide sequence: TGTGCCAGCAGCTTAGACCTCGGACTAGCGGGAGGGACCCAGTACTTC.

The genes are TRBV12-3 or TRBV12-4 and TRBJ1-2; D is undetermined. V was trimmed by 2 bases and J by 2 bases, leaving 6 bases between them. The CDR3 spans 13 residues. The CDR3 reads CASSLQRNYGYTF. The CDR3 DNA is TGTGCCAGCAGTTTACAACGGAACTATGGCTACACCTTC.

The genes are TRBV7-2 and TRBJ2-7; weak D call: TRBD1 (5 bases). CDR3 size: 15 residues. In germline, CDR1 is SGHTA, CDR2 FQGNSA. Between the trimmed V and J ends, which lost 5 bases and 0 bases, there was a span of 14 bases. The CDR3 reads CASSSPQVSSYEQYF. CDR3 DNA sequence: TGTGCCAGCAGCAGCCCACAGGTGAGCTCCTACGAGCAGTACTTC. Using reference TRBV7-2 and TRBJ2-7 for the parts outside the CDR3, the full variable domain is GAGVSQSPSNKVTEKGKDVELRCDPISGHTALYWYRQSLGQGLEFLIYFQGNSAPDKSGLPSDRFSAERTGGSVSTLTIQRTQQEDSAVYLCASSSPQVSSYEQYFGPGTRLTVT.

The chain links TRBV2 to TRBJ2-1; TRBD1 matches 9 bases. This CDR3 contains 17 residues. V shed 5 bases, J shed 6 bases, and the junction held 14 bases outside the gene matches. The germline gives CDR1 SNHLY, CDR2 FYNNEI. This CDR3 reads CASSRRAPGQGVNEQFF. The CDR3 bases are TGTGCCAGCAGTCGTAGGGCTCCGGGACAGGGTGTCAATGAGCAGTTCTTC.

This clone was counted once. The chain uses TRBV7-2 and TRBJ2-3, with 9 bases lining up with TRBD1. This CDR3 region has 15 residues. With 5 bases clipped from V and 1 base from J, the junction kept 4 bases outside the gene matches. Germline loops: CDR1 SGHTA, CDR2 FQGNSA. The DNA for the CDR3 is TGTGCCAGCAGCCCCTGGGACAGGGGCACAGATACGCAGTATTTT. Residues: CASSPWDRGTDTQYF.